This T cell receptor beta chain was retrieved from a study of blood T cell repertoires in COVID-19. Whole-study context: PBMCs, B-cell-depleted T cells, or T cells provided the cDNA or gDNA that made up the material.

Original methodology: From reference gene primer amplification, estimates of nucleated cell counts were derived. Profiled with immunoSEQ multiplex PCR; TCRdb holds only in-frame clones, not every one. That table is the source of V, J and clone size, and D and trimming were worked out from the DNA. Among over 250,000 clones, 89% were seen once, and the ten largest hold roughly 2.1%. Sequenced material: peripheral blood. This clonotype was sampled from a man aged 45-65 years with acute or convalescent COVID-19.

The CDR3 reads CASSLTLLDTQYF. The CDR3 DNA follows: TGTGCCAGCAGCTTAACGTTACTGGATACGCAGTATTTT. The gene calls are TRBV7-3 and TRBJ2-3; the D is unclear. Between the trimmed V and J ends, which lost 0 bases and 6 bases, there was a span of 7 bases. The CDR3 covers 13 residues. Germline values: CDR1 SGHTA, CDR2 FQGTGA.